A single T cell receptor beta chain is shown here with its context. Other DNA sequences within the sample encode an identical CDR3. CDR3 length equals 13 residues. The germline V and J ends were trimmed by 6 bases and 0 bases, with 8 bases remaining between them. The V gene's germline CDR1 is SNHLY and CDR2 FYNNEI. This specimen comes from a study of control samples from healthy donors and cancer patients. The protocol was immunoSEQ multiplex PCR, while the TCRdb copy is restricted to in-frame clones and leaves out a portion. The sample has around 90,000 clones; about 89% are singletons. The sequencing input was blood. The clonotype was recovered from a man younger than 45 in good health. The chain uses TRBV2 and TRBJ1-1; D is unclear. This CDR3 reads CASRKDLNTEAFF. The CDR3 DNA reads as TGTGCCAGCAGGAAAGATTTGAACACTGAAGCTTTCTTT.